The clone carrying this TCR beta chain was counted a single time. The CDR3 runs to 13 residues. Germline lookup yields CDR1 MGHDK and CDR2 SYGVNS. With 3 bases clipped from V and 8 bases from J, the junction kept 3 bases outside the gene matches. The data originate from a study of blood T cell repertoires in COVID-19. Study as a whole: Some COVID-19 samples were acute and others convalescent; all came from the United States, Italy and Spain.

Per the original methods: Estimation of nucleated cell counts relied on the amplification of reference gene primers. The protocol was immunoSEQ multiplex PCR, while the TCRdb copy is restricted to in-frame clones and leaves out a portion. That table is the source of V, J and clone size, and D and trimming were worked out from the DNA. The data show about 190,000 clones, 80% to 90% seen once. The sample was peripheral blood. The chain recombines TRBV25-1 with TRBJ1-1; 10 bases line up with TRBD1. The sequence derives from a man under 40 with active or convalescent COVID-19. The CDR3 sequence: CASSEPGQGEAFF. Written as DNA, the CDR3 is TGTGCCAGCAGTGAGCCGGGACAGGGGGAAGCTTTCTTT.